The rows below give T cell receptor beta chains drawn from one sample of a study of blood T cell repertoires in COVID-19. The table came from immunoSEQ multiplex PCR; TCRdb's copy has only in-frame clones and leaves some out. In the table there are 15,000 to 19,000 clones, 85% to 90% of which are singletons. The sequencing sample was made of peripheral blood. These TCRs come from a man aged 60 to 75 with acute or convalescent COVID-19. CDR3s include the opening cysteine and the closing phenylalanine or tryptophan. Each record gives: V gene, J gene, D gene, CDR3 length, clone size, CDR3 protein, CDR3 DNA. The D gene is left open where the match is weak. Clone size, where shown, is once, few, many, or a class for clones that have expanded.

>TRBV4-1|TRBJ1-5|-|12|-
CASSQEAGPQHF
TGCGCCAGCAGCCAAGAGGCGGGACCCCAGCATTTT
>TRBV2|TRBJ2-3|TRBD2|18|-
CASSEGASGGLFLDTQYF
TGTGCCAGCAGTGAAGGGGCTAGCGGGGGCCTATTTTTAGATACGCAGTATTTT
>TRBV11-1|TRBJ1-1|-|16|-
CASSLRTSGAGTEAFF
TGTGCCAGCAGCTTAAGGACTAGCGGAGCCGGCACTGAAGCTTTCTTT
>TRBV5-1|TRBJ1-6|-|16|-
CASSSLAGGDGSPLHF
TGCGCCAGCAGCTCGTTGGCCGGGGGGGACGGATCACCCCTCCACTTT
>TRBV6-5|TRBJ1-6|-|13|-
CASGGEQDSPLHF
TGTGCCAGCGGCGGGGAACAGGATTCACCCCTCCACTTT
>TRBV5-4|TRBJ1-4|TRBD1|14|-
CASSPGQRNEKLFF
TGTGCCAGCAGCCCGGGACAGCGTAATGAAAAACTGTTTTTT
>TRBV28|TRBJ2-3|-|14|-
CASSLAFTRDTQYF
TGTGCCAGCAGTTTAGCCTTCACCAGAGATACGCAGTATTTT
>TRBV5-5|TRBJ2-7|TRBD1|13|-
CASSWGTGAEQYF
TGTGCCAGCAGCTGGGGGACAGGGGCAGAGCAGTACTTC
>TRBV14|TRBJ1-2|TRBD1|15|few
CASSTRDRGSYGYTF
TGTGCCAGCAGCACTCGGGACAGGGGTTCCTATGGCTACACCTTC
>TRBV7-2|TRBJ2-3|-|16|-
CASSLSRGLGTDTQYF
TGTGCCAGCAGCTTATCCCGGGGTTTGGGCACAGATACGCAGTATTTT
>TRBV23-1|TRBJ2-5|-|15|-
CASSQSVWPGETQYF
TGCGCCAGCAGTCAATCTGTCTGGCCGGGAGAGACCCAGTACTTC
>TRBV6-1|TRBJ2-7|-|19|-
CASSDTGGFGGGAGYEQYF
TGTGCCAGCAGTGACACAGGGGGCTTCGGGGGGGGCGCGGGTTACGAGCAGTACTTC
>TRBV5-6|TRBJ2-3|TRBD2|16|-
CASSNWGGAITDTQYF
TGTGCCAGCAGCAACTGGGGAGGGGCCATCACAGATACGCAGTATTTT
>TRBV28|TRBJ2-5|-|18|-
CASSLVPTRQLGQETQYF
TGTGCCAGCAGCTTAGTACCGACCCGACAGTTGGGCCAAGAGACCCAGTACTTC
>TRBV30|TRBJ2-3|TRBD2|18|-
CAWTPRFRGGYSTDTQYF
TGTGCCTGGACGCCCCGCTTTCGGGGGGGGTATAGCACAGATACGCAGTATTTT
>TRBV3-1/TRBV3-2|TRBJ1-3|-|14|-
CASSRSSSGNTIYF
TGTGCCAGCTCTCGGTCTTCCTCTGGAAACACCATATATTTT
>TRBV28|TRBJ1-2|-|12|-
CASSGQNYGYTF
TGTGCCAGCAGTGGACAGAACTATGGCTACACCTTC
>TRBV27|TRBJ1-5|-|15|-
CASSPRGDSNQPQHF
TGTGCCAGCAGTCCTAGGGGCGATAGCAATCAGCCCCAGCATTTT
>TRBV6-2/TRBV6-3|TRBJ2-1|TRBD2|15|-
CATSNSGGVSNEQFF
TGTGCCACCAGTAATAGCGGGGGGGTGTCCAATGAGCAGTTCTTC
>TRBV13|TRBJ1-2|TRBD1|16|once
CASSWGTVYGGYGYTF
TGTGCCAGCAGCTGGGGGACAGTCTACGGGGGCTATGGCTACACCTTC
>TRBV21-1|TRBJ2-7|-|11|-
CASSRPYEQYF
TGTGCCAGCAGCCGTCCCTACGAGCAGTACTTC
>TRBV2|TRBJ2-5|-|15|-
CASSEEGLIKETQYF
TGTGCCAGCAGTGAGGAGGGACTGATAAAAGAGACCCAGTACTTC
>TRBV5-6|TRBJ2-6|-|18|-
CASSLVGDTLSGANVLTF
TGTGCCAGCAGCTTGGTAGGGGATACCCTCTCTGGGGCCAACGTCCTGACTTTC
>TRBV11-2|TRBJ1-1|TRBD1|14|-
CASSIDREGTEAFF
TGTGCCAGCAGCATAGACAGGGAGGGCACTGAAGCTTTCTTT
>TRBV4-3|TRBJ2-2|TRBD2|16|-
CASSQGSGVATGELFF
TGCGCCAGCAGCCAAGGTAGCGGGGTGGCTACCGGGGAGCTGTTTTTT
>TRBV5-4|TRBJ2-5|TRBD2|14|once
CASSLTSGAETQYF
TGTGCCAGCAGCTTGACTAGCGGGGCAGAGACCCAGTACTTC
>TRBV6-5|TRBJ1-1|-|14|-
CASERRDRNTEAFF
TGTGCCAGCGAAAGGCGCGACAGGAACACTGAAGCTTTCTTT
>TRBV5-6|TRBJ2-3|TRBD1|14|-
CASSLGQGVDTQYF
TGTGCCAGCAGCTTGGGACAGGGTGTAGATACGCAGTATTTT
>TRBV9|TRBJ2-3|TRBD2|16|once
CASSVGLAGVIDTQYF
TGTGCCAGCAGCGTAGGACTAGCGGGAGTGATAGATACGCAGTATTTT
>TRBV5-6|TRBJ1-1|-|13|-
CASSRTANTEAFF
TGTGCCAGCAGCCGGACAGCGAACACTGAAGCTTTCTTT
>TRBV28|TRBJ1-1|-|14|once
CASSSPTTNTEAFF
TGTGCCAGCAGTTCCCCTACCACGAACACTGAAGCTTTCTTT
>TRBV2|TRBJ1-1|-|13|-
CASSTERNTEAFF
TGTGCCAGCAGTACAGAAAGGAACACTGAAGCTTTCTTT
>TRBV6-5|TRBJ1-1|-|15|-
CASSYSDGRDTEAFF
TGTGCCAGCAGTTACTCGGACGGGAGAGACACTGAAGCTTTCTTT
>TRBV5-1|TRBJ2-2|-|16|-
CASSLGIGVDTGELFF
TGCGCCAGCAGCTTGGGAATAGGGGTGGACACCGGGGAGCTGTTTTTT
>TRBV2|TRBJ2-2|TRBD1|16|-
CASTQTGAPNTGELFF
TGTGCCAGCACCCAAACAGGGGCCCCTAACACCGGGGAGCTGTTTTTT
>TRBV11-2|TRBJ2-5|-|13|-
CASSLHRDETQYF
TGTGCCAGCAGCTTACACAGGGACGAGACCCAGTACTTC
>TRBV5-1|TRBJ2-5|TRBD1|15|-
CASSFWDSQEETQYF
TGCGCCAGCAGCTTTTGGGACAGCCAAGAAGAGACCCAGTACTTC
>TRBV9|TRBJ1-6|TRBD1|16|-
CASSVGTGVGNSPLHF
TGTGCCAGCAGCGTAGGGACAGGGGTTGGAAATTCACCCCTCCACTTT
>TRBV6-1|TRBJ1-5|-|12|-
CASSEATGPQHF
TGTGCCAGCAGTGAAGCGACGGGGCCCCAGCATTTT
>TRBV4-1|TRBJ1-5|TRBD1|15|-
CASSPIDRDNQPQHF
TGCGCCAGCAGCCCTATTGACAGGGACAATCAGCCCCAGCATTTT
>TRBV7-2|TRBJ2-7|TRBD1|15|-
CASSPRDRGKTRQYF
TGTGCCAGCAGCCCCCGGGACAGGGGGAAAACACGGCAGTACTTC
>TRBV7-2|TRBJ2-1|-|13|-
CASSFYRINEQFF
TGTGCCAGCAGCTTTTACAGGATTAATGAGCAGTTCTTC
>TRBV30|TRBJ1-1|-|13|few
CAWSATVNTEAFF
TGTGCCTGGAGTGCGACAGTGAACACTGAAGCTTTCTTT
>TRBV12-3/TRBV12-4|TRBJ1-1|-|12|-
CASKGVGTEAFF
TGTGCCAGCAAGGGGGTTGGCACTGAAGCTTTCTTT
>TRBV3-1/TRBV3-2|TRBJ1-2|-|10|-
CASSRGGDTF
TGTGCCAGCAGCCGGGGGGGTGACACCTTC
>TRBV28|TRBJ1-2|TRBD1|14|-
CASSLARGTYGYTF
TGTGCCAGCAGTTTGGCCAGGGGGACTTATGGCTACACCTTC
>TRBV25-1|TRBJ2-3|TRBD2|15|-
CASQRLAGLPDTQYF
TGTGCCAGCCAAAGACTAGCGGGACTTCCAGATACGCAGTATTTT
>TRBV18|TRBJ2-5|-|14|-
CASSPPKPAETQYF
TGTGCCAGCTCACCACCGAAACCCGCGGAGACCCAGTACTTC
>TRBV27|TRBJ2-7|TRBD2|15|-
CASAPTSGPGYEQYF
TGTGCCTCAGCCCCTACTAGCGGACCGGGGTACGAGCAGTACTTC
>TRBV7-2|TRBJ1-5|TRBD1|16|-
CASSPGGTAQGQPQHF
TGTGCCAGCAGCCCCGGAGGGACAGCTCAAGGTCAGCCCCAGCATTTT
>TRBV5-4|TRBJ1-4|-|15|-
CASSCRRVGNEKLFF
TGTGCCAGCAGCTGTCGACGGGTGGGTAATGAAAAACTGTTTTTT
>TRBV28|TRBJ1-2|TRBD1|13|-
CASSSGTGEGYTF
TGTGCCAGCAGTTCTGGGACAGGGGAAGGCTACACCTTC
>TRBV2|TRBJ2-1|-|13|few
CARMEVNGGEQFF
TGTGCCAGGATGGAGGTCAATGGTGGCGAGCAGTTCTTC
>TRBV30|TRBJ2-6|-|17|-
CAWRGGQRNSGANVLTF
TGTGCCTGGAGGGGGGGACAGAGGAACTCTGGGGCCAACGTCCTGACTTTC
>TRBV24-1|TRBJ2-5|-|16|-
CATSDWRSGGQETQYF
TGTGCCACCAGTGATTGGCGGTCAGGAGGCCAAGAGACCCAGTACTTC
>TRBV12-3/TRBV12-4|TRBJ2-5|-|13|once
CASSLLDQETQYF
TGTGCCAGCAGTTTACTAGACCAAGAGACCCAGTACTTC
>TRBV19|TRBJ2-3|-|14|-
CASQVATSTDTQYF
TGTGCCAGTCAAGTAGCGACTAGCACAGATACGCAGTATTTT
>TRBV3-1/TRBV3-2|TRBJ2-7|TRBD2|14|-
CASSPRGGSYEQYF
TGTGCCAGCAGCCCCCGGGGGGGCTCCTACGAGCAGTACTTC